This TCR beta chain came from a study of blood T cells in healthy people across ages (dated by TCRdb to about 2015). At the level of the whole study: In model experiments, roughly one uniquely barcoded TCR beta cDNA molecule per two T cells was captured by template switching. To avoid experimental bias, donors of different ages were distributed randomly across sequencing lanes. Using the same blood draw, the study looked at two additional independent replicas of 1 million unique cDNA reads for two donors, one aged 18 to 29 and the other aged 80 or older. To track age-related changes in TCR beta repertoire diversity, the study relied on deep sequencing normalized with unique cDNA molecular identifiers. Four age groups were formed from the donors: young (average roughly 15 years), middle-aged (just under 40), aged (around 68) and long-lived (82).

Worth noting for this clonotype: The specificity of this receptor is unknown. No base qualities exist here, and no much larger clone lies one base off it.

CDR1 and CDR2 are drawn from the germline V gene: SQVTM, ANQGSEA. Between the V and J ends, shortened by 8 bases and 0 bases respectively, the junction contains 11 bases. From the cysteine through the phenylalanine, the CDR3 covers 13 amino acids. The kept DNA is CDR3 alone, 39 bases in frame from the first base. Donors were 35 to 40 systemically healthy Caucasian individuals from Russia aged 6 to 90 years. Each donor gave approximately 9.4 milliliters of peripheral blood, drawn into EDTA-treated Vacutainer tubes. Ficoll-Paque density-gradient centrifugation was used to isolate PBMCs, with at least 6.5 million per sample. Trizol reagent was used to extract total RNA from PBMCs, with at least 5.5 micrograms per sample. For every donor, flow cytometry on a PBMC aliquot measured the percentage of naive CD45RAhigh/CD27high T cells. On the study overall, not on this receptor specifically: Bulk unsorted PBMC profiling prevented conclusive comparison of naive and antigen-experienced compartments. Estimates of total diversity based on one million sequenced T cells were regarded as lower bounds and as underestimates. The percentage of naive T cells measured by flow cytometry correlated strongly with observed TCR beta diversity. Compared with the aged group, the long-lived group had more naive CD4+ T cells, fewer expanded clones and increased TCR diversity, a pattern suggesting age selection. Observed TCR beta diversity per million T cells fell roughly linearly with age, and a significant reduction was already apparent by age around 44. Because the CMV infection status of the donors was unknown, age-related changes in expanded clonotypes may potentially have been confounded.

Library preparation used 5' RACE. Sequencing took place on an Illumina HiSeq 2500. A second PCR of roughly 7 to 11 cycles was performed with a sample-barcoded 5' primer and a J-beta primer mix. A template-switch 5' adaptor carrying 12 random nucleotides introduced a unique molecular identifier onto each TCR beta cDNA molecule. At least 2.5 million CDR3-containing paired-end reads were obtained from each sample. First-strand cDNA was synthesized from all RNA with the Mint cDNA synthesis kit, primed by a TRBC-specific oligonucleotide. Following uracil-DNA glycosylase treatment, a first 18-cycle PCR with universal primers M1SS and BC2_uni_R was performed on all cDNA. Processing in the source paper ran as follows. Each sample was normalized by randomly selecting 1 million high-quality reads, each carrying a distinct molecular identifier. Instead of being binned into consensus sequences, reads that shared molecular identifiers were thrown out. MiTCR, set to a Q25 quality threshold and the strictest error-elimination algorithm, was used for CDR3 identification, clonotype clustering and error correction. A nonparametric unseen species model using Euler transformation provided a lower-bound estimate of total TCR beta diversity. TCRdb reran the public reads through fastp at Q25 and MiXCR, keeping productive beta chains. Every entry covers one CDR3 protein and lists the most common genes and DNA from its rows. V and J calls and clone size were set by TCRdb, not the authors. The sample contains about 800,000 distinct CDR3 sequences, over 45% of them found a single time. The ten largest clones capture 20% to 25% of the sample.

The chain was built from TRBV29-1 and TRBJ2-1; the D gene lacks a confident call. What was sequenced was blood. This TCR was sampled from a man younger than 45 in good health. The CDR3 region reads CSTQKSSYNEQFF. The nucleotide sequence reads as follows: TGCAGCACCCAGAAGAGCTCCTACAATGAGCAGTTCTTC.